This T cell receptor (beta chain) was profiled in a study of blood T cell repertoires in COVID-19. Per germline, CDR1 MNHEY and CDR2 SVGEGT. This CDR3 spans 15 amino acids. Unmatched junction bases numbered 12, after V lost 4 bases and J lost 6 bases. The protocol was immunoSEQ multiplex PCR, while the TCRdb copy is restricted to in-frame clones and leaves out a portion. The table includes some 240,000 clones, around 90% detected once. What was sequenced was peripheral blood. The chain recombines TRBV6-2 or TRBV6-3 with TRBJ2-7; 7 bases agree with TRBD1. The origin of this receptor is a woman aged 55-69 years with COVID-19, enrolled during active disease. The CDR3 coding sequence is TGTGCCAGCAGTTCGACCGACAGGGTGAGGAGCGAGCAGTACTTC. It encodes CASSSTDRVRSEQYF.